This entry lists 7 T cell receptor beta chains sequenced from one sample in a study of T cell responses to AZD1222 COVID-19 vaccine (dated by TCRdb to the early 2020s). Libraries were prepared through the immunoSEQ multiplex PCR assay. Imported from immuneACCESS, the table was reduced by TCRdb to in-frame sequences with V and J called. These copies leave out some clones; in studies compared against another copy, an unresolved V gene accounts for under half, and the cause of the remainder is not known. This sample is represented by more than 250,000 clones; approximately 95% of them were singletons. The ten most abundant clones make up less than 0.6% of the sample. In light of the paper, this sample's time point label describes: baseline before first vaccination. Specimen: peripheral blood, collected on day 0 of AZD1222 vaccination. All receptors come from an adult in good health.

The rearrangement uses TRBV2 and TRBJ2-7, with D unclear. V was cut by 11 bases and J by 2 bases, with 16 bases left in between. The CDR3 contains 13 residues. From germline, CDR1 is SNHLY and CDR2 FYNNEI. CDR3 sequence (DNA): TGTGCCGTACACCACACCGAAACCTACGAGCAGTACTTC. Protein: CAVHHTETYEQYF. Using reference TRBV2 and TRBJ2-7 for the parts outside the CDR3, the full variable domain is EPEVTQTPSHQVTQMGQEVILRCVPISNHLYFYWYRQILGQKVEFLVSFYNNEISEKSEIFDDQFSVERPDGSNFTLKIRSTKLEDSAMYFCAVHHTETYEQYFGPGTRLTVT.

This chain connects TRBV2 to TRBJ1-1; no firm D call. The germline gives CDR1 SNHLY, CDR2 FYNNEI. Trimming stripped 5 bases from V and 7 bases from J, with 8 bases between. The CDR3 runs 11 residues. The CDR3 spells CASSPLVEAFF. CDR3 DNA: TGTGCCAGCAGTCCCCTGGTTGAAGCTTTCTTT.

A few counts support this clone. The V call is TRBV4-3, the J call TRBJ2-6, with no clear D. This CDR3 has 15 amino acids. V was trimmed by 4 bases and J by 2 bases, leaving 9 bases between them. Per the germline V gene, CDR1 is LGHNA and CDR2 is YSLEER. CDR3 DNA: TGCGCCAGCAGCCCTCAGTGGGCTGGGGCCAACGTCCTGACTTTC. Protein sequence: CASSPQWAGANVLTF.

This chain connects TRBV9 to TRBJ2-2; D is perhaps TRBD1 or TRBD2 (7 bases each). Germline V gives CDR1 SGDLS, CDR2 YYNGEE. V was trimmed by 4 bases and J by 6 bases, leaving 16 bases between them. CDR3 length equals 15 residues. CDR3 DNA sequence: TGTGCCAGCAGCACTCCAGGGGGAGGGGCCGGGGAGCTGTTTTTT. This translates into CASSTPGGGAGELFF.

The CDR3, as DNA: TGTGCCAGCAGCTTAAATGGCGGGGGGGCCGGTGAGCAGTTCTTC. It codes for CASSLNGGGAGEQFF. The gene calls are TRBV7-3 and TRBJ2-1, with 9 bases that match TRBD2. V gave up 1 base and J gave up 9 bases; unmatched junction bases: 7. Germline CDR1 SGHTA, CDR2 FQGTGA. The CDR3 has 15 residues. The full variable domain, with the rest looked up from reference TRBV7-3 and TRBJ2-1, is GAGVSQTPSNKVTEKGKYVELRCDPISGHTALYWYRQSLGQGPEFLIYFQGTGAADDSGLPNDRFFAVRPEGSVSTLKIQRTERGDSAVYLCASSLNGGGAGEQFFGPGTRLTVL.

The V and J genes are TRBV6-4 and TRBJ2-3; 11 nucleotides align to TRBD1. J was trimmed by 4 bases and V by 4 bases; bases with no gene match: 13. CDR1 is MRHNA and CDR2 is SNTAGT in the germline V gene. This CDR3 is 18 amino acids long. DNA of the CDR3: TGTGCCAGCAGTGCCCCTCACCCCCCGGGACAGGGGGCAGATACGCAGTATTTT. This translates into CASSAPHPPGQGADTQYF.

The V and J genes are TRBV5-4 and TRBJ2-4; the D is unclear. This CDR3 is built from 16 residues. Germline lookup yields CDR1 SGHNT and CDR2 YYREEE (reference sequence). Trimming pared 0 bases from V and 1 base from J, leaving 11 bases between. CDR3 amino acids: CASSLVGSTAKNIQYF. CDR3 sequence (DNA): TGTGCCAGCAGCTTGGTGGGGTCCACGGCCAAAAACATTCAGTACTTC.